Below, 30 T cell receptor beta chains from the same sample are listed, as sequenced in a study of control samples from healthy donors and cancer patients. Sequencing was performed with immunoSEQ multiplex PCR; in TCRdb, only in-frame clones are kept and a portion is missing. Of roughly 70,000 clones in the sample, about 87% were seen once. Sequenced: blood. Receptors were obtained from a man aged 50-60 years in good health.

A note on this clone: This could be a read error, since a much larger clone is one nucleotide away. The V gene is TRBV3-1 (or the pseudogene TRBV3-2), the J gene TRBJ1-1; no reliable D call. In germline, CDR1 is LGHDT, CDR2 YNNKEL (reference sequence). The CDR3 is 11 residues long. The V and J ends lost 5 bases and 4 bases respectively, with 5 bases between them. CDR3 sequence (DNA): TGTGCCAGCAGCTGGGGCACTGAAGCTTTCTTT. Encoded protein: CASSWGTEAFF.

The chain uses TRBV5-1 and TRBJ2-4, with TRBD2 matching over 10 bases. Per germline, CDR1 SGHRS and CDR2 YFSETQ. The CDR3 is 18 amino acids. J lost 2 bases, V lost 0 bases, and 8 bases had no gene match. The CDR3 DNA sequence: TGCGCCAGCAGCTTGGTCTTAAGAGCGGGGGGGTCCAAAAACATTCAGTACTTC. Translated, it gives CASSLVLRAGGSKNIQYF.

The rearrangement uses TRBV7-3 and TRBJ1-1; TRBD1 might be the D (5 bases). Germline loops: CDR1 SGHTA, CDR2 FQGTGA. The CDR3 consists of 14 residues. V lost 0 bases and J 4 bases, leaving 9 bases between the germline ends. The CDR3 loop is CASSLTHGATEAFF. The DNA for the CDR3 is TGTGCCAGCAGCTTAACTCACGGGGCCACTGAAGCTTTCTTT.

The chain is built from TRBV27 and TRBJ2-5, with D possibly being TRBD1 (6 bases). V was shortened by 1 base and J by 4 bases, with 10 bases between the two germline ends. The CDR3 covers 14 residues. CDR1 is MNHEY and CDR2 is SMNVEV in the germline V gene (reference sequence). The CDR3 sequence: CASSLFGRGETQYF. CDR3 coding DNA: TGTGCCAGCAGTTTATTTGGCAGGGGAGAGACCCAGTACTTC.

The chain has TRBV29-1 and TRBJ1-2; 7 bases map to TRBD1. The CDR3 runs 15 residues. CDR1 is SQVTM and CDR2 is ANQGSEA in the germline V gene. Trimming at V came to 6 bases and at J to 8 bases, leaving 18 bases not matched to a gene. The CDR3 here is CSVQTNDREFRGYTF. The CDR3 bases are TGCAGCGTCCAAACAAACGACAGGGAGTTTAGGGGCTACACCTTC.

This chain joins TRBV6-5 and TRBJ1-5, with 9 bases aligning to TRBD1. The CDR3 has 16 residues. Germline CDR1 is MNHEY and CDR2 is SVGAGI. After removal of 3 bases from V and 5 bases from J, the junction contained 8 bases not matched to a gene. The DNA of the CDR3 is TGTGCCAGCAGTTATGGCCGACAGGGGGTTTATCAGCCCCAGCATTTT. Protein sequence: CASSYGRQGVYQPQHF.

CDR3 protein: CASSQDGASSSPLHF. CDR3 DNA sequence: TGTGCCAGCAGCCAAGATGGGGCTAGTAGTTCACCCCTCCACTTT. V gene TRBV14 combines with J gene TRBJ1-6, with D tentatively TRBD1 (5 bases). This CDR3 region has 15 residues. Looked up from germline, CDR1 is SGHDN and CDR2 is FVKESK. Trimming stripped 0 bases from V and 9 bases from J, with 12 bases between.

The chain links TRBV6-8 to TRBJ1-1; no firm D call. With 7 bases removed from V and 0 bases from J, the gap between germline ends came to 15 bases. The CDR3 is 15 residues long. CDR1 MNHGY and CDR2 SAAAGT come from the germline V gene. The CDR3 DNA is TGTGCCAGCAAGAGAGAAACAGCGTTGAACACTGAAGCTTTCTTT. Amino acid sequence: CASKRETALNTEAFF.

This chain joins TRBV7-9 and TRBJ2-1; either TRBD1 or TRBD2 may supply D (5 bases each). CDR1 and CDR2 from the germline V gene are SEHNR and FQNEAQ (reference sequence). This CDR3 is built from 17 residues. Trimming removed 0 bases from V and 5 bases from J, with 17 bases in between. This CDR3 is CASSLAVGTTPNNEQFF. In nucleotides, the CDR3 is TGTGCCAGCAGCTTAGCAGTAGGGACGACGCCTAACAATGAGCAGTTCTTC.

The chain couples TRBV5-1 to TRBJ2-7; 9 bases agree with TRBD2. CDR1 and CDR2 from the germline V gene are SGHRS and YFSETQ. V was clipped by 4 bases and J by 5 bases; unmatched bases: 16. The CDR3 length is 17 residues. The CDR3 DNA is TGCGCCAGCAGCGCGACAGCGGGGGGCGCCCAAAGGAACGAGCAGTACTTC. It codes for CASSATAGGAQRNEQYF.

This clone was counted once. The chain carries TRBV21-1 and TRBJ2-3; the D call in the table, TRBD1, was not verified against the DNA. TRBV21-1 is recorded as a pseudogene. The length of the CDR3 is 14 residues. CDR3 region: CASSRRTVTDTQYF. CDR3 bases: TGTGCCAGCAGCCGACGAACAGTGACAGATACGCAGTATTTT.

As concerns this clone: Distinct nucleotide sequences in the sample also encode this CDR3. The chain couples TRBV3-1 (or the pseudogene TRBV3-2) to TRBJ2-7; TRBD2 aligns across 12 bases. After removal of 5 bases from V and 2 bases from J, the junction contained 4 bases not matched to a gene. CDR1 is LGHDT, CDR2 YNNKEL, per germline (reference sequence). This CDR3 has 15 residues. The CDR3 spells CASSSRTSGTYEQYF. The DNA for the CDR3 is TGTGCCAGCAGCTCGCGGACTAGCGGGACCTACGAGCAGTACTTC.

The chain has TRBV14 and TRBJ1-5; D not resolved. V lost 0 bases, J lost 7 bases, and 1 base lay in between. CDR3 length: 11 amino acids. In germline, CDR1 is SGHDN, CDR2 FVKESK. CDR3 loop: CASSQEQPQHF. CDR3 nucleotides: TGTGCCAGCAGCCAAGAACAGCCCCAGCATTTT.

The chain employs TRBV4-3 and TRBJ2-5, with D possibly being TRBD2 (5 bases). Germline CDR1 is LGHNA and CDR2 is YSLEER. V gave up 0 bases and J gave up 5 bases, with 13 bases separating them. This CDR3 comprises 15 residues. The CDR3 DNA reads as TGCGCCAGCAGCCAAGATGAGGGTTCGGCGGAGACCCAGTACTTC. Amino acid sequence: CASSQDEGSAETQYF.

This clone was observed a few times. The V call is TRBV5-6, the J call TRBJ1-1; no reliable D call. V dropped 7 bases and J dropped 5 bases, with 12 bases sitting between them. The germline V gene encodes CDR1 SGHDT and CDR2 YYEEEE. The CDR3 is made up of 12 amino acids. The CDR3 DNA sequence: TGTGCCAGCTCCTTCGAGGAAACTGAAGCTTTCTTT. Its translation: CASSFEETEAFF. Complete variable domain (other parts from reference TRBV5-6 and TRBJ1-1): DAGVTQSPTHLIKTRGQQVTLRCSPKSGHDTVSWYQQALGQGPQFIFQYYEEEERQRGNFPDRFSGHQFPNYSSELNVNALLLGDSALYLCASSFEETEAFFGQGTRLTVV.

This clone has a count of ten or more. CDR3 sequence: CASSEYRGLNEQFF. The CDR3 DNA is TGTGCCAGCAGTGAATATAGGGGGTTGAATGAGCAGTTCTTC. The rearrangement joins TRBV25-1 to TRBJ2-1; D perhaps matches TRBD1 (6 bases). Between the trimmed V and J ends, which lost 0 bases and 7 bases, there was a span of 10 bases. The CDR3 length is 14 residues. CDR1 is MGHDK and CDR2 is SYGVNS in the germline V gene. The full variable domain, completed using reference TRBV25-1 and TRBJ2-1, is EADIYQTPRYLVIGTGKKITLECSQTMGHDKMYWYQQDPGMELHLIHYSYGVNSTEKGDLSSESTVSRIRTEHFPLTLESARPSHTSQYLCASSEYRGLNEQFFGPGTRLTVL.

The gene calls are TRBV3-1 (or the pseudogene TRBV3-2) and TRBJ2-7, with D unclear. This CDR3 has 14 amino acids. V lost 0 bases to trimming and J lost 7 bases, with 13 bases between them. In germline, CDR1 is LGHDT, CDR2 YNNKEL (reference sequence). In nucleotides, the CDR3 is TGTGCCAGCAGCCAAGAAATAGGCGCACCGGAGCAGTACTTC. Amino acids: CASSQEIGAPEQYF.

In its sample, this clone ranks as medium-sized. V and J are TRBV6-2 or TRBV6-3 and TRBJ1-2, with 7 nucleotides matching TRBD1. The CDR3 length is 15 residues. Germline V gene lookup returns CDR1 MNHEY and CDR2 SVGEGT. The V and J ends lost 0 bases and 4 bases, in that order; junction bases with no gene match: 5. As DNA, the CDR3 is TGTGCCAGCAGTTACTCACTGGGACAGTCCTATGGCTACACCTTC. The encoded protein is CASSYSLGQSYGYTF.

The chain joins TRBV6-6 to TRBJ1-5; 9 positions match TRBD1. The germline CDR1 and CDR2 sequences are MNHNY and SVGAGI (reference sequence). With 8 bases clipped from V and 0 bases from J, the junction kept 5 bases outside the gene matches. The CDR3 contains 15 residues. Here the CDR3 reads CASGTGTYSNQPQHF. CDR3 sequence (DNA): TGTGCCAGCGGGACAGGGACGTATAGCAATCAGCCCCAGCATTTT.

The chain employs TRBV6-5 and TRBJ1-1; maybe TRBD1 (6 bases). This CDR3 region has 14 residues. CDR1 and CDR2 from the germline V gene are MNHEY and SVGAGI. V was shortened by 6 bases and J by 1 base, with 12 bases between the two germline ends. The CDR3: CASRPDRTNTEAFF. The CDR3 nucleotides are TGTGCCAGCAGGCCCGACAGGACGAACACTGAAGCTTTCTTT.

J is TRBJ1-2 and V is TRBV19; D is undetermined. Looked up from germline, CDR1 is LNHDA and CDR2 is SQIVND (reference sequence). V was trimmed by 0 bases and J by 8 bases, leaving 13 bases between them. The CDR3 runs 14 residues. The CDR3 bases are TGTGCCAGTAGTATAGATCTCTCGGCTAGGGGCTACACCTTC. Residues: CASSIDLSARGYTF.

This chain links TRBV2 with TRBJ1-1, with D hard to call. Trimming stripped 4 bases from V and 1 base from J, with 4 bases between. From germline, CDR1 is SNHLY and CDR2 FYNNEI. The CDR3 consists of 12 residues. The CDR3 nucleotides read TGTGCCAGCAGTGGAGAGAACACTGAAGCTTTCTTT. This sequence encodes CASSGENTEAFF.

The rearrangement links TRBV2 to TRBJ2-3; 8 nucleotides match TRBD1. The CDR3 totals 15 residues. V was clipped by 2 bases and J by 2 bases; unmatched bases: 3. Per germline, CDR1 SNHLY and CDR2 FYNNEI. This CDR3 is CASSERTGSTDTQYF. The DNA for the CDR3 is TGTGCCAGCAGTGAAAGGACAGGGTCCACAGATACGCAGTATTTT.

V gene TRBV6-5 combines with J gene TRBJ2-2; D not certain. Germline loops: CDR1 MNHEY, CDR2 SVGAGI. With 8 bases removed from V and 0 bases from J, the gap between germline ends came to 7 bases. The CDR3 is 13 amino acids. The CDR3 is CASARPNTGELFF. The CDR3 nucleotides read TGTGCCAGCGCTCGGCCGAACACCGGGGAGCTGTTTTTT.

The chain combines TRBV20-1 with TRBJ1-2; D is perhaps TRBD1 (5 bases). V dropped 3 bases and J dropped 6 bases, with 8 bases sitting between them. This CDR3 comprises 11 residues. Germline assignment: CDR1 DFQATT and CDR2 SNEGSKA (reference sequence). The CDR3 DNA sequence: TGCAGTGCTAGTTGGGGCGATGGCTACACCTTC. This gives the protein CSASWGDGYTF.

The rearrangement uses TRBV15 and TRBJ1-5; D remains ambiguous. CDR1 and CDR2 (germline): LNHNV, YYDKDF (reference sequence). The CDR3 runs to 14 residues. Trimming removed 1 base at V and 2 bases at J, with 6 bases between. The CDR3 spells CATSRAAGNQPQHF. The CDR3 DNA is TGTGCCACCAGCAGAGCCGCCGGCAATCAGCCCCAGCATTTT.

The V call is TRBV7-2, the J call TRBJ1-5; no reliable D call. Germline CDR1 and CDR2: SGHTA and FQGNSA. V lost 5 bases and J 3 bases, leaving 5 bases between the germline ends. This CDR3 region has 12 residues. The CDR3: CASSPPNQPQHF. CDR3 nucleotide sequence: TGTGCCAGCAGCCCCCCCAATCAGCCCCAGCATTTT.

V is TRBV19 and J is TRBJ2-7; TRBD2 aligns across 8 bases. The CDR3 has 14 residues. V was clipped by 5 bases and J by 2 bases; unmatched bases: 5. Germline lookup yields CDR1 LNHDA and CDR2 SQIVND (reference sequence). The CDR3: CASSRTSGTYEQYF. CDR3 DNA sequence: TGTGCCAGTAGTCGAACTAGCGGAACCTACGAGCAGTACTTC. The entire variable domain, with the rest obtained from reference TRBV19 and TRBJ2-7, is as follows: DGGITQSPKYLFRKEGQNVTLSCEQNLNHDAMYWYRQDPGQGLRLIYYSQIVNDFQKGDIAEGYSVSREKKESFPLTVTSAQKNPTAFYLCASSRTSGTYEQYFGPGTRLTVT.

Written as DNA, the CDR3 is TGTGCCAGCAGTCGCGAAGCTTTCTTT. Its protein is CASSREAFF. This rearrangement joins TRBV7-3 to TRBJ1-1; no clear D gene. CDR1 SGHTA and CDR2 FQGTGA come from the germline V gene. The CDR3 spans 9 residues. Between the trimmed V and J ends, which lost 6 bases and 8 bases, there was a span of 4 bases.

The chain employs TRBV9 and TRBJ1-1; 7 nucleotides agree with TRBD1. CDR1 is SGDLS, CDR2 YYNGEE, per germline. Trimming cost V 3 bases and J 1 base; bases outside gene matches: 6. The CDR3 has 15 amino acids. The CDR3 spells CASSGQGGGNTEAFF. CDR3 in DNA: TGTGCCAGCAGCGGACAGGGAGGGGGGAACACTGAAGCTTTCTTT. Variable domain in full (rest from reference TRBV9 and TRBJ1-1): DSGVTQTPKHLITATGQRVTLRCSPRSGDLSVYWYQQSLDQGLQFLIQYYNGEERAKGNILERFSAQQFPDLHSELNLSSLELGDSALYFCASSGQGGGNTEAFFGQGTRLTVV.